The T cell receptor (beta chain) under discussion was sequenced for a study of blood T cell repertoires in COVID-19. Study-level information: Whether acute or convalescent, the COVID-19 samples came from the United States, Italy and Spain. PBMCs, B-cell-depleted T cells, or T cells provided the cDNA or gDNA that made up the material.

Authors' methods: Amplification from reference gene primers served as the basis for estimated nucleated cell counts. Some clones are missing from TCRdb's copy, which holds only in-frame ones; the method was immunoSEQ multiplex PCR. That table is the source of V, J and clone size, and D and trimming were worked out from the DNA. The sample carries approximately 74,000 clones, 75% to 95% recorded once. V dropped 6 bases and J dropped 5 bases, with 17 bases sitting between them. CDR1 and CDR2 from the germline V gene are LNHDA and SQIVND (reference sequence). The CDR3 has 15 amino acids. The chain recombines TRBV19 with TRBJ2-1, with TRBD1 as a possible D gene (6 bases). This sequence was found in a woman in her fifties or sixties with active COVID-19. The sample was peripheral blood. In nucleotides, the CDR3 is TGTGCCAGTAGAACCCCGGGACACACGAACAATGAGCAGTTCTTC. This sequence encodes CASRTPGHTNNEQFF. The full variable domain, with the rest looked up from reference TRBV19 and TRBJ2-1, is DGGITQSPKYLFRKEGQNVTLSCEQNLNHDAMYWYRQDPGQGLRLIYYSQIVNDFQKGDIAEGYSVSREKKESFPLTVTSAQKNPTAFYLCASRTPGHTNNEQFFGPGTRLTVL.